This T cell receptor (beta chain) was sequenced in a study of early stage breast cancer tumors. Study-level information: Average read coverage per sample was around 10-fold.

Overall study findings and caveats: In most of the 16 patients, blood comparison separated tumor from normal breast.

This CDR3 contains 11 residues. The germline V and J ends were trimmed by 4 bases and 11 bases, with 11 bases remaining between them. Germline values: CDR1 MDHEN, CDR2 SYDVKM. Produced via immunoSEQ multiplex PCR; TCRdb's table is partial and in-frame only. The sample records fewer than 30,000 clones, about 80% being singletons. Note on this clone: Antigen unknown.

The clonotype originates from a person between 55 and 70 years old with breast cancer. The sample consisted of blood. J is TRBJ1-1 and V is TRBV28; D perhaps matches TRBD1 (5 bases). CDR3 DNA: TGTGCCAGCAGTTGGGTGGGGGGTGCTTTCTTT. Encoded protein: CASSWVGGAFF.